Below, one TCR beta chain is given with its context. This sample is part of a study of blood T cell repertoires in COVID-19. Study as a whole: Samples of COVID-19 (acute and convalescent) were obtained from the United States, Italy and Spain. Nucleic acid was either cDNA or gDNA, and it came from T cells, B-cell-depleted T cells, or PBMCs.

In germline, CDR1 is SGDLS, CDR2 YYNGEE. The CDR3 is 13 amino acids. V shed 3 bases and J 4 bases; nucleotides not matched to a gene: 2. Original analysis: Amplification of reference gene primers provided the estimated nucleated cell counts. Clones were read by immunoSEQ multiplex PCR, and TCRdb kept only the in-frame ones, dropping some. Clone size and the V and J calls come from that table; the DNA yielded D and trimming. Of some 230,000 clones in the sample, approximately 84% were seen once. Sequencing input: peripheral blood. The clonotype comes from a man aged 40-49 years with acute or convalescent COVID-19. The chain carries TRBV9 and TRBJ2-5, with 8 bases identical to TRBD1. CDR3 sequence: CASSGTGPETQYF. The CDR3 DNA follows: TGTGCCAGCAGCGGGACAGGGCCAGAGACCCAGTACTTC.